This is a list of T cell receptor beta chains from one sample in a study of long-term antiretroviral therapy in people with HIV. Clones were sequenced by immunoSEQ multiplex PCR, and TCRdb holds only the in-frame ones, with some missing. The data hold 20,000 to 25,000 clones, with approximately 89% observed a single time. The sample here was unsorted PBMCs, taken approximately 2.5 years after starting antiretroviral therapy. The receptors stem from a woman in her forties or fifties with HIV. Both conserved end residues are part of each CDR3. The order of the fields is clone size, D gene, J gene, V gene, CDR3 DNA, CDR3 protein. D genes are given only for firm matches. Some rows mark clone size as missing; the rest say once, few, many or name a class of expanded clone.

abundance: once
d_gene: .
j_gene: TRBJ1-4
v_gene: TRBV4-3
CDR3nt: TGCGCCAGCAGCCAAGAGTTGGTCGGGGGTAGGGAAAAACTGTTTTTT
CDR3aa: CASSQELVGGREKLFF

abundance: .
d_gene: TRBD1
j_gene: TRBJ2-7
v_gene: TRBV4-3
CDR3nt: TGCGCCAGCAGCCAGGACCGGGACAGCTATTACGAGCAGTACTTC
CDR3aa: CASSQDRDSYYEQYF

abundance: .
d_gene: TRBD2
j_gene: TRBJ2-7
v_gene: TRBV11-2
CDR3nt: TGTGCCAGCAGCCCCGGGACTAGCGGGAGGCCCTTATACGAGCAGTACTTC
CDR3aa: CASSPGTSGRPLYEQYF

abundance: .
d_gene: TRBD2
j_gene: TRBJ2-5
v_gene: TRBV11-3
CDR3nt: TGTGCCAGCAGCCCAGGGACTAGCGGGAGATTGGGGCAAGAGACCCAGTACTTC
CDR3aa: CASSPGTSGRLGQETQYF

abundance: few
d_gene: .
j_gene: TRBJ1-4
v_gene: TRBV19
CDR3nt: TGTGCCAGTAGTATGGAGTCAAGGGTGAACGAAAAACTGTTTTTT
CDR3aa: CASSMESRVNEKLFF

abundance: once
d_gene: TRBD2
j_gene: TRBJ2-7
v_gene: TRBV6-1
CDR3nt: TGTGCCAGCAATCCACGGGGGGATCCCTACGAGCAGTACTTC
CDR3aa: CASNPRGDPYEQYF

abundance: once
d_gene: TRBD1
j_gene: TRBJ2-6
v_gene: TRBV18
CDR3nt: TGTGCCAGCTCACCCTCGACAGGGACAGGGGCCAACGTCCTGACTTTC
CDR3aa: CASSPSTGTGANVLTF

abundance: .
d_gene: .
j_gene: TRBJ1-5
v_gene: TRBV5-6
CDR3nt: TGTGCCAGCAGCGGGGGTGGGGCGACTAGCAATCAGCCCCAGCATTTT
CDR3aa: CASSGGGATSNQPQHF

abundance: .
d_gene: .
j_gene: TRBJ2-5
v_gene: TRBV5-4
CDR3nt: TGTGCCAGCAGCTTATCGACCCAAGAGACCCAGTACTTC
CDR3aa: CASSLSTQETQYF

abundance: .
d_gene: .
j_gene: TRBJ1-2
v_gene: TRBV7-8
CDR3nt: TGTGCCAGCAGCTATTCAGGGAACGACTATGGCTACACCTTC
CDR3aa: CASSYSGNDYGYTF

abundance: once
d_gene: .
j_gene: TRBJ1-1
v_gene: TRBV18
CDR3nt: TGTGCCAGCTCCCCCAGGGTGAACACTGAAGCTTTCTTT
CDR3aa: CASSPRVNTEAFF

abundance: once
d_gene: .
j_gene: TRBJ2-7
v_gene: TRBV11-2
CDR3nt: TGTGCCAGCAGCTTAGGGCAAGGAACGGGAAACGAGCAGTACTTC
CDR3aa: CASSLGQGTGNEQYF

abundance: .
d_gene: .
j_gene: TRBJ2-1
v_gene: TRBV7-2
CDR3nt: TGTGCCAGCAGCTCTTACGGGACACCTTACAATGAGCAGTTCTTC
CDR3aa: CASSSYGTPYNEQFF

abundance: .
d_gene: TRBD1
j_gene: TRBJ1-2
v_gene: TRBV9
CDR3nt: TGTGCCAGCAGCGCTCCGGACAGGGGTAACTATGGCTACACCTTC
CDR3aa: CASSAPDRGNYGYTF

abundance: once
d_gene: TRBD2
j_gene: TRBJ2-7
v_gene: TRBV19
CDR3nt: TGTGCCAGTAGTCCCTTAGCGGGAGGGCCGTCCTACGAGCAGTACTTC
CDR3aa: CASSPLAGGPSYEQYF

abundance: .
d_gene: .
j_gene: TRBJ1-1
v_gene: TRBV19
CDR3nt: TGTGCCAGTAGTATGGTTCCAGGGACAATGAACACTGAAGCTTTCTTT
CDR3aa: CASSMVPGTMNTEAFF

abundance: .
d_gene: TRBD1
j_gene: TRBJ2-7
v_gene: TRBV2
CDR3nt: TGTGCCAGCGGGACAGAGTTCTACGAGCAGTACTTC
CDR3aa: CASGTEFYEQYF

abundance: .
d_gene: TRBD2
j_gene: TRBJ2-3
v_gene: TRBV18
CDR3nt: TGTGCCAGCTCACCCACTCCGACTAGCGGGAGCACAGATACGCAGTATTTT
CDR3aa: CASSPTPTSGSTDTQYF

abundance: .
d_gene: .
j_gene: TRBJ2-1
v_gene: TRBV5-1
CDR3nt: TGCGCCAGCAGCCAGATCGGGGGCACGGGGTACAATGAGCAGTTCTTC
CDR3aa: CASSQIGGTGYNEQFF

abundance: once
d_gene: .
j_gene: TRBJ2-7
v_gene: TRBV6-5
CDR3nt: TGTGCCAGCAGTTACCGTGCCAGATCAGGCCGGGAGCAGTACTTC
CDR3aa: CASSYRARSGREQYF

abundance: once
d_gene: .
j_gene: TRBJ2-6
v_gene: TRBV7-9
CDR3nt: TGTGCCAGCAGCTCAAACAGGGCTGGGGCCAACGTCCTGACTTTC
CDR3aa: CASSSNRAGANVLTF

abundance: few
d_gene: .
j_gene: TRBJ2-2
v_gene: TRBV6-5
CDR3nt: TGTGCCAGCAGTTACACTATCACCGGGGAGCTGTTTTTT
CDR3aa: CASSYTITGELFF